A selection of T cell receptor beta chains follows, all from one sample in a study of Graves' ophthalmopathy and Graves' hyperthyroidism. TCRdb re-called the multiplex PCR reads with MiXCR, one entry per CDR3 protein. The sample consists of around 1.1 million distinct CDR3 sequences, approximately 35% of them appearing once. The sequencing input was peripheral blood or thyroid tissue (not recorded which). Receptor source: an adult man with Graves' hyperthyroidism. CDR3s include the opening cysteine and the closing phenylalanine or tryptophan. The order of the fields is V gene, D gene, clone size, J gene, CDR3 DNA, CDR3 protein. The D gene is left open where the match is weak. Only part of the rows carry a size: once, few, many, or a class if the clone is expanded.

V: TRBV7-2; D: -; size: many; J: TRBJ1-6; DNA: TGTGCCAGCAGCACATATCAAAGGCCAAATTCACCCCTCCACTTT; CDR3: CASSTYQRPNSPLHF
V: TRBV29-1; D: -; size: -; J: TRBJ2-7; DNA: TGCAGCGTTGCGGAGGGGTCAAACCTCTACGAGCAGTACTTC; CDR3: CSVAEGSNLYEQYF
V: TRBV12-3/TRBV12-4; D: TRBD1; size: once; J: TRBJ1-1; DNA: TGTGCCAGCAGTTTCTCAGGGGGGGTTGGGAACACTGAAGCTTTCTTT; CDR3: CASSFSGGVGNTEAFF
V: TRBV18; D: -; size: -; J: TRBJ1-1; DNA: TGTGCCAGCTCGCCGGCCTCGACGAGGCAACATGAAGCTTTCTTT; CDR3: CASSPASTRQHEAFF
V: TRBV2; D: -; size: many; J: TRBJ2-7; DNA: TGTGCCAGCAGTGAGGGGTATGGAACCTACGAGCAGTACTTC; CDR3: CASSEGYGTYEQYF
V: TRBV29-1; D: -; size: -; J: TRBJ2-6; DNA: TGCAGCGTTGGGGCGGGAACTGGGGCCAACGTCCTGACTTTC; CDR3: CSVGAGTGANVLTF
V: TRBV29-1; D: -; size: many; J: TRBJ2-2; DNA: TGCAGCGTTGAGGGAGGAGGGGAGCTGTTTTTT; CDR3: CSVEGGGELFF
V: TRBV5-1; D: -; size: many; J: TRBJ1-4; DNA: TGCGCCAGCAGCAAGACCGGGGTTACTAATGAAAAACTGTTTTTT; CDR3: CASSKTGVTNEKLFF
V: TRBV19; D: -; size: -; J: TRBJ2-2; DNA: TGTGCCAGCAGCGTCCAAAGGGTCTTTATAGACGTCGGGGAGCTGTTTTTT; CDR3: CASSVQRVFIDVGELFF
V: TRBV7-9; D: -; size: -; J: TRBJ2-2; DNA: TGTGCCAGCACCATATTAGGGACTCAAAAGAACACCGGGGAGCTGTTTTTT; CDR3: CASTILGTQKNTGELFF
V: TRBV7-2; D: -; size: few; J: TRBJ1-1; DNA: TGTGCCAGCAACTCTTACAGGGTGGTCGGGAACACTGAAGCTTTCTTT; CDR3: CASNSYRVVGNTEAFF
V: TRBV19; D: TRBD1; size: -; J: TRBJ1-1; DNA: TGTGCCAGTAGTAAAGGACAGGCGTTCAACACTGAAGCTTTCTTT; CDR3: CASSKGQAFNTEAFF
V: TRBV7-9; D: -; size: many; J: TRBJ2-2; DNA: TGTGCCAGCAGCTTAGGGCTGGGGTCAGAGAACACCGGGGAGCTGTTTTTT; CDR3: CASSLGLGSENTGELFF
V: TRBV25-1; D: -; size: -; J: TRBJ1-5; DNA: TGTGCTAAGATCGGAGGGCAGGTCAATCAGCCCCAGCATTTT; CDR3: CAKIGGQVNQPQHF
V: TRBV6-5; D: -; size: many; J: TRBJ1-1; DNA: TGTGCCAGCAGTCGACCCATACTAGACAGATCTGAAGCTTTCTTT; CDR3: CASSRPILDRSEAFF
V: TRBV24-1; D: -; size: -; J: TRBJ2-1; DNA: TGTGCCACCAGTCGAGTAGGGGTAGATACGGCGTTCTTC; CDR3: CATSRVGVDTAFF
V: TRBV5-1; D: TRBD2; size: many; J: TRBJ2-5; DNA: TGCGCCAGCAGCCAAGGACTAGCGGGGGTATCCCAGTACTTC; CDR3: CASSQGLAGVSQYF
V: TRBV2; D: -; size: -; J: TRBJ1-2; DNA: TGTGCCAGCAGCAGGGAAGTTAAGGGCTACACCTTC; CDR3: CASSREVKGYTF
V: TRBV29-1; D: TRBD1; size: many; J: TRBJ1-4; DNA: TGCAGCGTACAGGGGGGGGAAAAACTGTTTTTT; CDR3: CSVQGGEKLFF
V: TRBV29-1; D: TRBD1; size: -; J: TRBJ1-2; DNA: TGCAGCACAGCCGGGACAGCAGAGTATGGCTACACCTTC; CDR3: CSTAGTAEYGYTF
V: TRBV20-1; D: TRBD2; size: many; J: TRBJ2-5; DNA: TGCAGTGCTGGGGGGGTCGTGGGGACCTCAGGGACCCAGTACTTC; CDR3: CSAGGVVGTSGTQYF
V: TRBV2; D: TRBD1; size: many; J: TRBJ1-4; DNA: TGTGCCAGCAGTGTTGGGACAGGGGATGAAAAACTGTTTTTT; CDR3: CASSVGTGDEKLFF
V: TRBV27; D: TRBD2; size: -; J: TRBJ2-7; DNA: TGTGCCAGCAGGAGCCTAGCGGGGAGCTCCTACGAGCAGTACTTC; CDR3: CASRSLAGSSYEQYF
V: TRBV9; D: -; size: many; J: TRBJ2-7; DNA: TGTGCCAGCAGCGTGAGTCCCACAGGGAACTACGAGCAGTACTTC; CDR3: CASSVSPTGNYEQYF
V: TRBV10-1; D: TRBD2; size: -; J: TRBJ2-3; DNA: TGCGCCAGCAGTGGCCTAGCGGCGGATTCAGATACGCAGTATTTT; CDR3: CASSGLAADSDTQYF
V: TRBV12-3/TRBV12-4; D: TRBD1; size: -; J: TRBJ1-6; DNA: TGTGCCAGCAGTTTGGGACAGGGCGATTCTAATTCACCCCTCCACTTT; CDR3: CASSLGQGDSNSPLHF
V: TRBV18; D: -; size: -; J: TRBJ1-1; DNA: TGTGCCAGCAAACAAACCGGGGGCACTGAAGCTTTCTTT; CDR3: CASKQTGGTEAFF
V: TRBV29-1; D: -; size: -; J: TRBJ1-5; DNA: TGCAGCTTAGAGGGTAGCAATCAGCCCCAGCATTTT; CDR3: CSLEGSNQPQHF
V: TRBV10-2; D: -; size: -; J: TRBJ2-7; DNA: TGCGCCAGCAGTGCCACCCGCGCGGGCAGCGCAACCTACGAGCAGTACTTC; CDR3: CASSATRAGSATYEQYF
V: TRBV19; D: -; size: many; J: TRBJ2-5; DNA: TGTGCCAGTAGTGCGGTCGCAGCAAGGACCCAGTACTTC; CDR3: CASSAVAARTQYF
V: TRBV19; D: -; size: many; J: TRBJ1-2; DNA: TGTGCCGGATCGGGTTCGGAAGGAAGCGGGAGCTACACCTTC; CDR3: CAGSGSEGSGSYTF
V: TRBV15; D: TRBD1; size: many; J: TRBJ1-5; DNA: TGTGCCACCAGCAGAGGACAGGGGACCCGCGGTCAGCCCCAGCATTTT; CDR3: CATSRGQGTRGQPQHF
V: TRBV7-3; D: -; size: few; J: TRBJ2-2; DNA: TGTGCCAGCAGCGTGGGGCTCAGGGGAGGAACCGGGGAGCTGTTTTTT; CDR3: CASSVGLRGGTGELFF
V: TRBV7-2; D: TRBD2; size: -; J: TRBJ2-7; DNA: TGTGCCAGCAGCTTTGACCCCCGAGCGGGGGCCTACGAGCAGTACTTC; CDR3: CASSFDPRAGAYEQYF
V: TRBV13; D: -; size: -; J: TRBJ1-3; DNA: TGTGCCAGCAGCAGACGAGGGGACTCTGGGAACACCATATATTTT; CDR3: CASSRRGDSGNTIYF
V: TRBV29-1; D: -; size: -; J: TRBJ2-5; DNA: TGCAGCGTTGAAGAAACTAGCCGGGAGACCCAGTACTTC; CDR3: CSVEETSRETQYF
V: TRBV25-1; D: -; size: -; J: TRBJ1-1; DNA: TGTGCCGCAGCGAGAGGGGGTGAAGCTTTCTTT; CDR3: CAAARGGEAFF
V: TRBV7-8; D: TRBD1; size: -; J: TRBJ1-4; DNA: TGTGCCAGCAAGCCATCACAGGGGATTGAAAAACTGTTTTTT; CDR3: CASKPSQGIEKLFF
V: TRBV27; D: TRBD1; size: few; J: TRBJ1-2; DNA: TGTGCCAGCAGGGACAGGGGGATGTATCATGGCTACACCTTC; CDR3: CASRDRGMYHGYTF
V: TRBV3-1; D: TRBD1; size: few; J: TRBJ1-1; DNA: TGTGCCAGCAGCCAACGGACAGGGCGCACTGAAGCTTTCTTT; CDR3: CASSQRTGRTEAFF
V: TRBV9; D: -; size: -; J: TRBJ1-1; DNA: TGTGCCAGCAGCGGGCCGGGACTCTACGAATTTGAAGCTTTCTTT; CDR3: CASSGPGLYEFEAFF
V: TRBV7-8; D: -; size: many; J: TRBJ1-6; DNA: TGTGCCAGCAGTCGAAGGGACCGACGGGATTCACCCCTCCACTTT; CDR3: CASSRRDRRDSPLHF
V: TRBV10-3; D: -; size: many; J: TRBJ2-2; DNA: TGTGCCATCAGTGACGTTGGCGGGGAGCTGTTTTTT; CDR3: CAISDVGGELFF
V: TRBV5-1; D: TRBD2; size: -; J: TRBJ2-3; DNA: TGCGCCAGCAGCTTGACTAGCGGGAGCAGGAGAGATACGCAGTATTTT; CDR3: CASSLTSGSRRDTQYF